This TCR beta chain appears in the sequencing data of a study of blood T cell repertoires in COVID-19. Study at large: Samples came from the United States, Italy and Spain, spanning acute and convalescent COVID-19. PBMCs, B-cell-depleted T cells, or T cells were the source of the cDNA or gDNA that made up the material.

For this clone: Other DNA sequences in the sample encode the same CDR3.

Original handling: Reference gene primer amplification yielded estimated nucleated cell counts. The repertoire was sequenced with immunoSEQ multiplex PCR; TCRdb's copy has only in-frame clones and lacks some. V and J calls and clone size are those listed in that table; D and trimming were worked out from the DNA. The sample includes about 440,000 clones, roughly 90% seen only once; the top ten take 4% to 5.5%. The specimen was peripheral blood. The source is a young woman with acute or convalescent COVID-19.

The CDR3 spells CAISVSGGPYEQYF. The CDR3 DNA reads TGTGCCATCAGTGTTAGCGGGGGGCCATACGAGCAGTACTTC. The chain couples TRBV10-3 to TRBJ2-7, with 10 nucleotides matching TRBD2. The CDR3 is 14 residues long. V lost 4 bases to trimming and J lost 4 bases; unmatched junction nucleotides: 4. CDR1 is ENHRY and CDR2 is SYGVKD in the germline V gene.